A selection of T cell receptor beta chains follows, all from one sample in a study of blood T cell repertoires in COVID-19. Sequenced by immunoSEQ multiplex PCR; TCRdb stores in-frame clones only, minus some. The profile shows some 370,000 clones, approximately 88% of them singletons. The source material was peripheral blood. The receptors here all came from a man between 40 and 49 years old with acute or convalescent COVID-19. The CDR3 runs from the conserved cysteine through the conserved F or W. A D gene is named only where the DNA matches it firmly. Where a row states a size, it is once, few, many or the class of an expanded clone; other rows omit it.

TRBJ2-7	NA	NA	TRBV19	CASSIAGASYEQYF	TGTGCCAGTAGTATAGCCGGTGCCTCCTACGAGCAGTACTTC
TRBJ2-7	NA	NA	TRBV28	CASRSRRTKYYEQYF	TGTGCCAGCAGGTCCCGACGGACTAAGTACTACGAGCAGTACTTC
TRBJ2-1	NA	TRBD2	TRBV9	CASSPLAGEGDEQFF	TGTGCCAGCAGCCCTCTAGCGGGGGAAGGTGATGAGCAGTTCTTC
TRBJ2-2	NA	TRBD2	TRBV7-6	CASSLGLAGTGELFF	TGTGCCAGCAGTCTCGGACTAGCGGGCACCGGGGAGCTGTTTTTT
TRBJ1-2	NA	NA	TRBV7-9	CASSLVGGSNYGYTF	TGTGCCAGCAGTTTAGTGGGGGGTTCTAACTATGGCTACACCTTC
TRBJ2-1	NA	NA	TRBV15	CATSRGGQGGYNEQFF	TGTGCCACCAGCAGAGGGGGACAAGGAGGCTACAATGAGCAGTTCTTC
TRBJ2-1	NA	NA	TRBV7-3	CASSLTGNEQFF	TGTGCCAGCAGCTTAACCGGCAATGAGCAGTTCTTC
TRBJ2-7	few	NA	TRBV29-1	CSVNTEQYF	TGCAGCGTTAACACAGAGCAGTACTTC
TRBJ1-1	NA	NA	TRBV5-4	CASSPRVRPTEAFF	TGTGCCAGCAGCCCGAGGGTCCGGCCCACTGAAGCTTTCTTT
TRBJ2-3	NA	NA	TRBV24-1	CATSDPFSGSGDTQYF	TGTGCCACCAGTGATCCATTCTCAGGGTCTGGAGATACGCAGTATTTT
TRBJ1-4	NA	NA	TRBV19	CASSGTSATNEKLFF	TGTGCCAGTAGTGGGACTTCTGCAACTAATGAAAAACTGTTTTTT
TRBJ2-2	few	TRBD2	TRBV3-1/TRBV3-2	CASSHASLAGAGELFF	TGTGCCAGCAGCCACGCCTCTCTAGCGGGGGCCGGGGAGCTGTTTTTT
TRBJ1-4	NA	TRBD1	TRBV9	CASSAPRTGGEEKLFF	TGTGCCAGCAGCGCCCCTCGGACAGGGGGCGAAGAAAAACTGTTTTTT
TRBJ1-6	NA	NA	TRBV7-2	CASAGRGSSPLHF	TGTGCCAGCGCGGGCCGCGGTAGTTCACCCCTCCACTTT
TRBJ1-2	NA	NA	TRBV6-6	CASSYGAASNYGYTF	TGTGCCAGCAGTTACGGGGCGGCCTCTAACTATGGCTACACCTTC
TRBJ2-5	NA	NA	TRBV6-6	CASSYSAGLEETQYF	TGTGCCAGCAGTTATTCCGCGGGACTCGAGGAGACCCAGTACTTC
TRBJ1-4	NA	TRBD1	TRBV28	CASSLWGQGALLFF	TGTGCCAGCAGTTTATGGGGACAGGGGGCGCTTCTGTTTTTT
TRBJ1-5	NA	TRBD1	TRBV6-5	CASRGTGVSNQPQHF	TGTGCCAGCAGGGGAACAGGGGTCAGCAATCAGCCCCAGCATTTT
TRBJ2-5	NA	NA	TRBV18	CASSPALGGGETQYF	TGTGCCAGCTCACCCGCCCTGGGTGGCGGGGAGACCCAGTACTTC
TRBJ1-3	NA	NA	TRBV25-1	CASSASGGNTIYF	TGTGCCAGCAGTGCAAGTGGCGGAAACACCATATATTTT
TRBJ2-7	NA	NA	TRBV9	CASSLGGDEQYF	TGTGCCAGCAGCCTAGGGGGGGACGAGCAGTACTTC
TRBJ1-1	NA	TRBD1	TRBV19	CASSIGRGRTEAFF	TGTGCCAGTAGTATTGGCAGGGGGAGGACTGAAGCTTTCTTT
TRBJ2-7	NA	NA	TRBV29-1	CSVGSSSYEQYF	TGCAGCGTTGGATCTAGCTCCTACGAGCAGTACTTC
TRBJ2-2	NA	NA	TRBV9	CASSPQVTTGELFF	TGTGCCAGCAGCCCACAGGTAACCACCGGGGAGCTGTTTTTT
TRBJ1-2	NA	NA	TRBV5-1	CASSLDKNYGYTF	TGCGCCAGCAGCTTGGACAAAAACTATGGCTACACCTTC
TRBJ2-1	NA	TRBD2	TRBV4-1	CASSGGAGGAYNEQFF	TGCGCCAGCAGCGGTGGGGCGGGGGGCGCCTACAATGAGCAGTTCTTC
TRBJ1-5	NA	TRBD1	TRBV27	CASSVDRGRSGQPQHF	TGTGCCAGCAGTGTCGACAGGGGGCGTTCGGGTCAGCCCCAGCATTTT
TRBJ1-5	NA	TRBD1	TRBV28	CASSLGGVLEPQHF	TGTGCCAGCAGCCTAGGGGGCGTTTTAGAGCCCCAGCATTTT
TRBJ1-1	NA	NA	TRBV5-1	CASSPRWGRAAEAFF	TGCGCCAGCAGCCCGCGCTGGGGCCGTGCCGCTGAAGCTTTCTTT
TRBJ1-1	NA	NA	TRBV6-2/TRBV6-3	CASSFQGVSSAFF	TGTGCCAGCAGTTTCCAGGGTGTTTCGTCGGCTTTCTTT
TRBJ2-3	NA	TRBD1	TRBV7-9	CASSPQGRTDTQYF	TGTGCCAGCAGCCCACAGGGGAGAACGGATACGCAGTATTTT
TRBJ1-2	NA	NA	TRBV30	CAGGSIPYGYTF	TGTGCCGGGGGGAGTATCCCCTATGGCTACACCTTC
TRBJ1-2	NA	NA	TRBV5-5	CASSLLQANYGYTF	TGTGCCAGCAGCTTGTTACAGGCTAACTATGGCTACACCTTC
TRBJ2-5	NA	TRBD2	TRBV4-2	CASSHRTSGRPETQYF	TGTGCCAGCAGCCACCGGACTAGCGGGAGGCCGGAGACCCAGTACTTC
TRBJ1-2	NA	NA	TRBV7-9	CASSLASGGGYTF	TGTGCCAGCAGCTTAGCTTCAGGAGGGGGCTACACCTTC
TRBJ1-2	NA	TRBD1	TRBV9	CASSTWDSYGYTF	TGTGCCAGCAGCACGTGGGACAGTTATGGCTACACCTTC
TRBJ1-1	NA	TRBD1	TRBV27	CASSIRDSNTEAFF	TGTGCCAGCAGTATCCGGGACAGTAATACTGAAGCTTTCTTT
TRBJ2-5	NA	NA	TRBV11-3	CASSLSTSGAQETQYF	TGTGCCAGCAGCTTATCTACCTCGGGTGCACAAGAGACCCAGTACTTC
TRBJ2-3	NA	TRBD2	TRBV5-1	CASSLGSGRGDTQYF	TGCGCCAGCAGCTTGGGTAGCGGGAGAGGAGATACGCAGTATTTT
TRBJ1-2	NA	TRBD1	TRBV28	CASSMDRVEYGYTF	TGTGCCAGCAGTATGGACAGGGTCGAATATGGCTACACCTTC
TRBJ2-2	NA	NA	TRBV24-1	CATSGPGYGELFF	TGTGCCACCAGTGGGCCAGGGTACGGGGAGCTGTTTTTT
TRBJ1-5	NA	NA	TRBV3-1/TRBV3-2	CASSRGQPDQPQHF	TGTGCCAGCAGCCGAGGACAACCCGATCAGCCCCAGCATTTT
TRBJ1-2	once	NA	TRBV5-4	CASSLAVAGFNGYTF	TGTGCCAGCAGCTTGGCCGTAGCAGGGTTCAATGGCTACACCTTC
TRBJ2-4	NA	NA	TRBV6-2/TRBV6-3	CASSPEGTPRNIQYF	TGTGCCAGCAGTCCGGAGGGGACTCCGAGAAACATTCAGTACTTC
TRBJ1-2	NA	NA	TRBV27	CASSFSVGRPYTF	TGTGCCAGCAGTTTCAGTGTGGGCAGGCCCTACACCTTC
TRBJ2-7	NA	TRBD1	TRBV30	CAWRDGQGPSYEQYF	TGTGCCTGGCGCGACGGACAGGGACCGTCTTACGAGCAGTACTTC
TRBJ1-2	few	NA	TRBV27	CASSFGAGTGGYTF	TGTGCCAGCAGTTTTGGCGCGGGAACGGGTGGCTACACCTTC
TRBJ2-1	NA	TRBD1	TRBV19	CASRLDGQVSVQFF	TGTGCCAGTAGATTAGACGGACAGGTATCCGTTCAGTTCTTC